The rows below give T cell receptor beta chains drawn from one sample of a study of cytomegalovirus exposure and HLA in healthy donors. The method was immunoSEQ multiplex PCR; TCRdb's version includes in-frame clones alone and lacks a portion of them. The repertoire holds roughly 270,000 clones, with 70% to 90% as singletons. The specimen was PBMCs. The receptors originated from a woman between 18 and 30 years old in good health and CMV-seronegative. Each CDR3 is given with its conserved first and last residue. D genes are given only for firm matches. A clone size is listed for some rows: how often the clone was seen (once, few, many), or a class if it is expanded.

V: TRBV28; D: NA; J: TRBJ2-7; size: NA; CDR3: CASSFGARNEQYF; DNA: TGTGCCAGCAGTTTTGGAGCGCGGAACGAGCAGTACTTC
V: TRBV28; D: TRBD1; J: TRBJ1-3; size: NA; CDR3: CASSFQGVSGNTIYF; DNA: TGTGCCAGCAGTTTTCAGGGGGTTTCTGGAAACACCATATATTTT
V: TRBV19; D: NA; J: TRBJ1-4; size: NA; CDR3: CASSIAHATNEKLFF; DNA: TGTGCCAGTAGTATAGCACATGCAACTAATGAAAAACTGTTTTTT
V: TRBV30; D: NA; J: TRBJ1-1; size: few; CDR3: CAWSGTGTRNTEAFF; DNA: TGTGCCTGGAGTGGAACCGGGACAAGGAACACTGAAGCTTTCTTT
V: TRBV27; D: TRBD2; J: TRBJ2-7; size: NA; CDR3: CASKATSGHYEQYF; DNA: TGTGCCAGCAAAGCGACTAGCGGGCATTACGAGCAGTACTTC
V: TRBV28; D: NA; J: TRBJ1-1; size: once; CDR3: CASSFPGGTEAFF; DNA: TGTGCCAGCAGTTTCCCCGGGGGGACTGAAGCTTTCTTT
V: TRBV5-1; D: TRBD1; J: TRBJ1-1; size: NA; CDR3: CASSFGAGGAFF; DNA: TGCGCCAGCAGCTTCGGGGCAGGGGGAGCTTTCTTT
V: TRBV28; D: TRBD2; J: TRBJ2-1; size: NA; CDR3: CASRIPPGSGRADEQFF; DNA: TGTGCCAGCAGGATCCCGCCGGGTAGCGGGAGGGCGGATGAGCAGTTCTTC
V: TRBV27; D: NA; J: TRBJ2-5; size: NA; CDR3: CASSSRPGLKLQETQYF; DNA: TGTGCCAGCAGTTCCCGACCTGGACTGAAATTACAAGAGACCCAGTACTTC
V: TRBV4-1; D: TRBD1; J: TRBJ1-5; size: NA; CDR3: CASSQAAGGTQPQHF; DNA: TGCGCCAGCAGCCAAGCGGCAGGGGGCACTCAGCCCCAGCATTTT
V: TRBV11-1; D: NA; J: TRBJ2-1; size: NA; CDR3: CASSLTVDNEQFF; DNA: TGTGCCAGCAGCCTAACCGTAGACAATGAGCAGTTCTTC
V: TRBV2; D: TRBD2; J: TRBJ2-1; size: NA; CDR3: CASNLGLAGDRADEQFF; DNA: TGTGCCAGCAACTTAGGACTAGCGGGAGATCGCGCGGATGAGCAGTTCTTC
V: TRBV10-3; D: TRBD1; J: TRBJ2-7; size: NA; CDR3: CAIQGLRGEQYF; DNA: TGTGCCATACAGGGGCTTCGGGGCGAGCAGTACTTC
V: TRBV18; D: NA; J: TRBJ2-6; size: NA; CDR3: CASSPGALSATSGANVLTF; DNA: TGTGCCAGCTCACCTGGTGCATTGAGCGCGACCTCTGGGGCCAACGTCCTGACTTTC
V: TRBV28; D: NA; J: TRBJ1-1; size: NA; CDR3: CASSLWGRLNTEAFF; DNA: TGTGCCAGCAGTTTATGGGGCAGATTGAACACTGAAGCTTTCTTT
V: TRBV9; D: TRBD1; J: TRBJ2-5; size: NA; CDR3: CASSTDRGRNRETQYF; DNA: TGTGCCAGCAGCACGGACAGGGGGAGAAACCGGGAGACCCAGTACTTC
V: TRBV6-6; D: NA; J: TRBJ2-3; size: NA; CDR3: CASSTRQATSTDTQYF; DNA: TGTGCCAGCAGTACCCGACAAGCCACCAGCACAGATACGCAGTATTTT
V: TRBV5-1; D: NA; J: TRBJ1-3; size: NA; CDR3: CASSPRGSGNTIYF; DNA: TGCGCCAGCAGCCCCAGGGGCTCTGGAAACACCATATATTTT
V: TRBV7-9; D: TRBD2; J: TRBJ2-2; size: NA; CDR3: CASSIAGTSGANTGELFF; DNA: TGTGCCAGCAGTATAGCGGGGACTAGCGGGGCGAACACCGGGGAGCTGTTTTTT
V: TRBV9; D: NA; J: TRBJ2-7; size: NA; CDR3: CASSSGGDVYEQYF; DNA: TGTGCCAGCAGCTCTGGGGGCGACGTCTACGAGCAGTACTTC
V: TRBV28; D: TRBD1; J: TRBJ1-5; size: NA; CDR3: CASSTDRVQPQHF; DNA: TGTGCCAGCAGTACAGACAGGGTTCAGCCCCAGCATTTT
V: TRBV11-3; D: NA; J: TRBJ1-5; size: NA; CDR3: CASSLDPYRVVNQPQHF; DNA: TGTGCCAGCAGCTTAGACCCCTATCGCGTTGTCAATCAGCCCCAGCATTTT
V: TRBV10-3; D: NA; J: TRBJ2-7; size: few; CDR3: CAISDRGKQSYEQYF; DNA: TGTGCCATCAGCGATCGAGGGAAGCAGAGTTACGAGCAGTACTTC
V: TRBV6-6; D: NA; J: TRBJ2-3; size: NA; CDR3: CASSYSRSSTDTQYF; DNA: TGTGCCAGCAGTTACTCTAGATCTAGCACAGATACGCAGTATTTT
V: TRBV18; D: NA; J: TRBJ1-1; size: NA; CDR3: CASSQKGHITEAFF; DNA: TGTGCCAGCTCACAAAAGGGACACATCACTGAAGCTTTCTTT
V: TRBV5-1; D: NA; J: TRBJ2-7; size: NA; CDR3: CASSPGFHYEQYF; DNA: TGCGCCAGCAGCCCAGGGTTTCACTACGAGCAGTACTTC
V: TRBV5-5; D: NA; J: TRBJ1-1; size: NA; CDR3: CASSFLRGAGTEAFF; DNA: TGTGCCAGCAGCTTTTTGCGTGGGGCCGGCACTGAAGCTTTCTTT
V: TRBV7-6; D: NA; J: TRBJ1-1; size: once; CDR3: CASSLEGENTEAFF; DNA: TGTGCCAGCAGCTTAGAGGGGGAGAACACTGAAGCTTTCTTT
V: TRBV20-1; D: NA; J: TRBJ1-1; size: once; CDR3: CSARGGVEAFF; DNA: TGCAGTGCTAGAGGGGGCGTTGAAGCTTTCTTT
V: TRBV25-1; D: NA; J: TRBJ1-6; size: many; CDR3: CASSDGDSVNSPLHF; DNA: TGTGCCAGCAGTGACGGAGACAGTGTTAATTCACCCCTCCACTTT
V: TRBV4-1; D: TRBD1; J: TRBJ2-7; size: once; CDR3: CASSQVGQSDYEQYF; DNA: TGCGCCAGCAGCCAAGTGGGACAGTCGGACTACGAGCAGTACTTC
V: TRBV27; D: TRBD1; J: TRBJ1-5; size: NA; CDR3: CASSLWAGGSASNQPQHF; DNA: TGTGCCAGCAGTTTATGGGCAGGGGGAAGTGCGAGCAATCAGCCCCAGCATTTT
V: TRBV2; D: TRBD1; J: TRBJ2-3; size: NA; CDR3: CASSGAGTGADTQYF; DNA: TGTGCCAGCAGCGGGGCGGGGACAGGGGCAGATACGCAGTATTTT
V: TRBV5-6; D: NA; J: TRBJ1-5; size: NA; CDR3: CASSSWDTGNQPQHF; DNA: TGTGCCAGCAGCTCATGGGACACCGGCAATCAGCCCCAGCATTTT